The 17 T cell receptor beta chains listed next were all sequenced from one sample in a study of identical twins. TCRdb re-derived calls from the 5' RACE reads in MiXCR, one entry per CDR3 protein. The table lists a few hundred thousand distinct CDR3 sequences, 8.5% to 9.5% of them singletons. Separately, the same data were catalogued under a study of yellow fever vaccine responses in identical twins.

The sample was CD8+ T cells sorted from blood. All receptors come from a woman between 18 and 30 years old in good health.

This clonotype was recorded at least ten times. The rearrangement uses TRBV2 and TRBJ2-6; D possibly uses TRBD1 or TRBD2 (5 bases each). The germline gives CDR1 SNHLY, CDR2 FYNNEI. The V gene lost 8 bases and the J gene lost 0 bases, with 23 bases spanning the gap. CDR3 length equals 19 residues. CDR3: CASRGDNEGSISGANVLTF. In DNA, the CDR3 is TGTGCCAGCCGGGGCGACAATGAGGGGTCTATCTCTGGGGCCAACGTCCTGACTTTC.

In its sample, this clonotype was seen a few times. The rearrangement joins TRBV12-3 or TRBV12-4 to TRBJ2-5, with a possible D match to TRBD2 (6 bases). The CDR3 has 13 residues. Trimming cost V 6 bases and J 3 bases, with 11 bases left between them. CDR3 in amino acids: CASRGLGEETQYF. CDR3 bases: TGTGCCAGCAGGGGACTGGGGGAAGAGACCCAGTACTTC.

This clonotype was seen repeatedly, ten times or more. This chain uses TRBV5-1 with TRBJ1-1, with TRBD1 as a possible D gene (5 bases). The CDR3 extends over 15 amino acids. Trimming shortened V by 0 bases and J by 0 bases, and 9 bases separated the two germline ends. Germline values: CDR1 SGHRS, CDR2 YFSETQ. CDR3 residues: CASSLALGLNTEAFF. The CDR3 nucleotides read TGCGCCAGCAGCTTGGCCCTGGGGCTGAACACTGAAGCTTTCTTT.

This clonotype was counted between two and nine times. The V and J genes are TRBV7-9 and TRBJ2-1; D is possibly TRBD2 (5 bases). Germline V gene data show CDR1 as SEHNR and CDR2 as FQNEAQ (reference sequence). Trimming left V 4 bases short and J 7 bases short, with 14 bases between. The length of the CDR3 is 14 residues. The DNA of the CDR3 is TGTGCCAGCAGCTCACACCAACTAGGAAATGAGCAGTTCTTC. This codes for CASSSHQLGNEQFF.

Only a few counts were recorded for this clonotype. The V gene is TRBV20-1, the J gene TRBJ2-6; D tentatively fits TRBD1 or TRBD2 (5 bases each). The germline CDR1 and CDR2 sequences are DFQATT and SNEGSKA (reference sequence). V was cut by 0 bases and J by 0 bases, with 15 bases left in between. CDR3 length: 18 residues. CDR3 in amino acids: CSARDSGTTPSGANVLTF. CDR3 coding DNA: TGCAGTGCTAGAGACTCCGGGACCACACCCTCTGGGGCCAACGTCCTGACTTTC.

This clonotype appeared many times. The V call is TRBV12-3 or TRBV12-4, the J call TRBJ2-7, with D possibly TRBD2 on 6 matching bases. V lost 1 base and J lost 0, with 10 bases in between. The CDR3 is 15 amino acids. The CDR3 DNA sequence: TGTGCCAGCAGTTTAGAGGCTAGCGCCTCCTACGAGCAGTACTTC. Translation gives CASSLEASASYEQYF.

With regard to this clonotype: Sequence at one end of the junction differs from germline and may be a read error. The CDR3 loop is CASSEIGSYNGQFF. CDR3 DNA: TGTGCCAGCAGTGAAATCGGCTCCTACAATGGGCAGTTCTTC. The chain employs TRBV2 and TRBJ2-1; the D is unclear. The CDR3 totals 14 residues. Germline CDR1 reads SNHLY; CDR2 reads FYNNEI.

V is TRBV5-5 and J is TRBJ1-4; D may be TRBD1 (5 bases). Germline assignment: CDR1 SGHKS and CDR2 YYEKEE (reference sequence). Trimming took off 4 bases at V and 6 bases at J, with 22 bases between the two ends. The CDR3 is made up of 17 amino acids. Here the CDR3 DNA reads TGTGCCAGCAGCGCATGGGTCCGTGGGGCGGGGGATGAAAAACTGTTTTTT. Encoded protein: CASSAWVRGAGDEKLFF.

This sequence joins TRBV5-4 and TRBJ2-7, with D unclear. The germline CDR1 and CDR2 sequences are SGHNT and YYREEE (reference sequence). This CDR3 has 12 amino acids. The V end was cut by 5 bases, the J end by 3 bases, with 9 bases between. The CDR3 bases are TGTGCCAGCAGGGACCAAGACTACGAGCAGTACTTC. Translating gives CASRDQDYEQYF.

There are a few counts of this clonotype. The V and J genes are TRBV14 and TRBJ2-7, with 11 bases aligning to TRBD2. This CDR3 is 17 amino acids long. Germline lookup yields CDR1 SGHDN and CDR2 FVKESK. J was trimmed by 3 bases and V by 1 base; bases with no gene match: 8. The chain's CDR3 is CASSQVRLAGRVYEQYF. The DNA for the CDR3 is TGTGCCAGCAGCCAAGTCCGACTAGCGGGAAGGGTCTACGAGCAGTACTTC.

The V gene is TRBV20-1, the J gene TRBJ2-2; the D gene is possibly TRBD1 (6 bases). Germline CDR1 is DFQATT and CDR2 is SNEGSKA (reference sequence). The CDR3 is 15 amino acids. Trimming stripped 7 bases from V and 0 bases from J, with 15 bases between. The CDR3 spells CSVPRWTANTGELFF. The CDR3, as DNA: TGCAGTGTCCCGAGGTGGACAGCGAACACCGGGGAGCTGTTTTTT.

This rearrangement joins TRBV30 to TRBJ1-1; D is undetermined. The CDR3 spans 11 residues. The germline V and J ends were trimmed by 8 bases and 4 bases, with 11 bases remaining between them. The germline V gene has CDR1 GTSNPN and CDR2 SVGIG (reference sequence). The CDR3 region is CARVGPTEAFF. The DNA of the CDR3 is TGTGCCCGGGTAGGGCCCACTGAAGCTTTCTTT.

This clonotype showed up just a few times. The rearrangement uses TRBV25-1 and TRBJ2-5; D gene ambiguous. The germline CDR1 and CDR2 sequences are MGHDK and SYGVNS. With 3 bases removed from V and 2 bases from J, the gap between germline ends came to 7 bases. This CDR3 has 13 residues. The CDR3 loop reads CASSDFIQETQYF. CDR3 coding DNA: TGTGCCAGCAGTGACTTCATACAAGAGACCCAGTACTTC.

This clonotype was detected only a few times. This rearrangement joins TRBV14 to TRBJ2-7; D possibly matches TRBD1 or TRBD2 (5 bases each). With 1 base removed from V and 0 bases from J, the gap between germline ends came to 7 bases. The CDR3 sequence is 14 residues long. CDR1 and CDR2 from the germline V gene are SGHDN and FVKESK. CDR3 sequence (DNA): TGTGCCAGCAGCCAAGTGAGGGGCTCCTACGAGCAGTACTTC. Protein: CASSQVRGSYEQYF.

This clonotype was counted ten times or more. The chain's CDR3 is CALGQATSSYNEQFF. CDR3 sequence (DNA): TGTGCCCTAGGACAGGCCACTAGCTCCTACAATGAGCAGTTCTTC. V usage is TRBV24-1 and J usage is TRBJ2-1, with 7 bases that match TRBD1. The V segment lost 12 bases and the J segment 0 bases; nucleotides outside the gene matches: 10. CDR3 length: 15 residues. The germline gives CDR1 KGHDR, CDR2 SFDVKD.

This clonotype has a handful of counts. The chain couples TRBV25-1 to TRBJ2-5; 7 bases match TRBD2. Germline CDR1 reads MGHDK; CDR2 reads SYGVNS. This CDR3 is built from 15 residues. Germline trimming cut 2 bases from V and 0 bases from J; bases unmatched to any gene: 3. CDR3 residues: CASSELADYQETQYF. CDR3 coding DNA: TGTGCCAGCAGTGAACTAGCGGATTACCAAGAGACCCAGTACTTC.

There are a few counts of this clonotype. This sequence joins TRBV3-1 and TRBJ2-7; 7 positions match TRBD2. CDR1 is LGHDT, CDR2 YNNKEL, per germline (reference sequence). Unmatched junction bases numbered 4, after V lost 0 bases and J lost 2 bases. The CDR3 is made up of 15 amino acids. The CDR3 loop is CASSQEGLAAYEQYF. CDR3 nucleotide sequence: TGTGCCAGCAGCCAAGAAGGGCTAGCGGCCTACGAGCAGTACTTC.